These 27 T cell receptor beta chains share one sample of origin, sequenced in a study of blood T cell repertoires in COVID-19. TCRdb keeps only in-frame clones here, not all; method: immunoSEQ multiplex PCR. The sample has over 50,000 clones, around four fifths seen once. The sample taken for sequencing was peripheral blood. The receptors were sampled from a man between 65 and 85 years old with acute or convalescent COVID-19.

This rearrangement joins TRBV6-5 to TRBJ2-7; 9 bases align to TRBD1. The CDR3 runs 15 residues. V gave up 6 bases and J gave up 0 bases; unmatched junction bases: 6. Looked up from germline, CDR1 is MNHEY and CDR2 is SVGAGI. This chain's CDR3 is CASRRGQGRSYEQYF. The DNA for the CDR3 is TGTGCCAGCAGGAGGGGACAGGGCCGCTCCTACGAGCAGTACTTC.

This chain connects TRBV5-1 to TRBJ2-5, with D possibly matching TRBD1 (6 bases). V gave up 0 bases and J gave up 5 bases, with 17 bases separating them. In germline, CDR1 is SGHRS, CDR2 YFSETQ. This CDR3 spans 16 amino acids. The chain's CDR3 is CASSLGNVGAGETQYF. DNA of the CDR3: TGCGCCAGCAGCTTGGGTAACGTGGGGGCCGGGGAGACCCAGTACTTC. The full variable domain, rest sourced from reference TRBV5-1 and TRBJ2-5, is KAGVTQTPRYLIKTRGQQVTLSCSPISGHRSVSWYQQTPGQGLQFLFEYFSETQRNKGNFPGRFSGRQFSNSRSEMNVSTLELGDSALYLCASSLGNVGAGETQYFGPGTRLLVL.

The gene calls are TRBV7-9 and TRBJ1-6; TRBD1 is a possible D gene (6 bases). Trimming stripped 0 bases from V and 2 bases from J, with 11 bases between. In germline, CDR1 is SEHNR, CDR2 FQNEAQ (reference sequence). The CDR3 length is 17 residues. The CDR3 spells CASSLASGETYNSPLHF. Here the CDR3 DNA reads TGTGCCAGCAGCTTAGCGTCAGGGGAAACCTATAATTCACCCCTCCACTTT.

CDR3 residues: CAISERRLGANYGYTF. CDR3 nucleotide sequence: TGTGCCATCAGTGAACGAAGACTGGGAGCTAACTATGGCTACACCTTC. This chain connects TRBV10-3 to TRBJ1-2; D is ambiguous. Between the trimmed V and J ends, which lost 3 bases and 0 bases, there was a span of 14 bases. CDR3 length equals 16 residues. Germline-derived CDR1 and CDR2 are ENHRY and SYGVKD.

The chain carries TRBV7-8 and TRBJ2-5; 12 bases align to TRBD2. The CDR3 contains 16 residues. In germline, CDR1 is SGHVS, CDR2 FQNEAQ. Trimming removed 5 bases from V and 7 bases from J; junction bases left unmatched: 11. The CDR3 loop reads CASSRLAGVIRATQYF. CDR3 DNA: TGTGCCAGCAGCCGACTAGCGGGGGTAATCCGGGCGACCCAGTACTTC.

The chain recombines TRBV5-1 with TRBJ2-7; 10 bases are a match to TRBD1. With 4 bases clipped from V and 5 bases from J, the junction kept 12 bases outside the gene matches. From germline, CDR1 is SGHRS and CDR2 YFSETQ. The CDR3 runs to 16 residues. CDR3 nucleotide sequence: TGCGCCAGCAGCCCCGAACTGGACAGGGGGTGGGACGAGCAGTACTTC. Translated: CASSPELDRGWDEQYF.

This chain connects TRBV20-1 to TRBJ2-3, with D tentatively TRBD2 (6 bases). This CDR3 comprises 11 residues. CDR1 is DFQATT, CDR2 SNEGSKA, per germline (reference sequence). V was shortened by 3 bases and J by 6 bases, with 7 bases between the two germline ends. This chain's CDR3 is CSARGRDTQYF. DNA for the CDR3: TGCAGTGCTAGGGGGAGGGATACGCAGTATTTT.

This clone came up once. The chain carries TRBV28 and TRBJ2-1; TRBD1 aligns across 7 bases. The junction had 5 bases not matched to a gene; V was cut back by 6 bases and J by 0 bases. The germline CDR1 and CDR2 sequences are MDHEN and SYDVKM. This CDR3 has 15 amino acids. The CDR3 loop is CASSNPGGSYNEQFF. The CDR3 DNA follows: TGTGCCAGCAGCAACCCAGGGGGCTCCTACAATGAGCAGTTCTTC.

This chain joins TRBV3-1 (or the pseudogene TRBV3-2) and TRBJ2-1; a weak D match, TRBD2 (6 bases). CDR3 size: 15 residues. V lost 4 bases to trimming and J lost 0 bases, with 10 bases between them. Germline CDR1 reads LGHDT; CDR2 reads YNNKEL (reference sequence). The CDR3 region is CASSRDLISYNEQFF. The CDR3 DNA is TGTGCCAGCAGCCGGGACTTGATCTCCTACAATGAGCAGTTCTTC.

J is TRBJ2-5 and V is TRBV7-9; the match to TRBD2 covers 10 bases. CDR1 is SEHNR and CDR2 is FQNEAQ in the germline V gene (reference sequence). This CDR3 is built from 18 residues. V trimming: 5 bases; J trimming: 2 bases; junction bases outside the gene matches: 14. The CDR3 here is CASSRRRGLAGEQETQYF. In DNA, the CDR3 is TGTGCCAGCAGCCGGCGTCGGGGGCTAGCGGGGGAGCAAGAGACCCAGTACTTC.

This chain links TRBV29-1 with TRBJ2-1; D unclear. CDR3 length: 13 amino acids. The ends were cut back, 4 bases at V and 2 bases at J, with 9 bases in the middle. Germline V gene sequence: CDR1 SQVTM, CDR2 ANQGSEA. The DNA of the CDR3 is TGCAGCGTTGGGGCAGACGCCTACAATGAGCAGTTCTTC. This translates into CSVGADAYNEQFF.

CDR3 in DNA: TGTGCCAGCAGCTTAGACAGCCAAGAGACCCAGTACTTC. Encoded protein: CASSLDSQETQYF. The genes are TRBV7-9 and TRBJ2-5; D not certain. This CDR3 comprises 13 residues. The V gene's germline CDR1 is SEHNR and CDR2 FQNEAQ (reference sequence). The ends were cut back, 1 base at V and 1 base at J, with 4 bases in the middle.

V gene TRBV9 combines with J gene TRBJ2-2; TRBD2 matches 8 bases. The trim removed 4 bases at V and 3 bases at J, leaving 14 bases unmatched. Germline lookup yields CDR1 SGDLS and CDR2 YYNGEE. CDR3 length equals 18 residues. CDR3 DNA: TGTGCCAGCAGCCCCCAGTTGGTAGCGGGGCGGGACACCGGGGAGCTGTTTTTT. Translating it yields CASSPQLVAGRDTGELFF. The variable domain in full, with the rest retrieved from reference TRBV9 and TRBJ2-2, is DSGVTQTPKHLITATGQRVTLRCSPRSGDLSVYWYQQSLDQGLQFLIQYYNGEERAKGNILERFSAQQFPDLHSELNLSSLELGDSALYFCASSPQLVAGRDTGELFFGEGSRLTVL.

The chain couples TRBV3-1 (or the pseudogene TRBV3-2) to TRBJ2-3, with 9 positions matching TRBD2. The CDR3 consists of 16 residues. The germline CDR1 and CDR2 sequences are LGHDT and YNNKEL (reference sequence). The V segment lost 0 bases and the J segment 4 bases; nucleotides outside the gene matches: 5. The CDR3 is CASSQDLRGGADTQYF. The CDR3 DNA follows: TGTGCCAGCAGCCAAGATTTGCGCGGGGGGGCAGATACGCAGTATTTT.

The CDR3 coding sequence is TGCAGCGTCAGGACAGGGGATGGCTACACCTTC. Protein: CSVRTGDGYTF. The chain is built from TRBV29-1 and TRBJ1-2; the match to TRBD1 covers 9 bases. This CDR3 spans 11 amino acids. Germline assignment: CDR1 SQVTM and CDR2 ANQGSEA. The V segment lost 6 bases and the J segment 6 bases; nucleotides outside the gene matches: 2.

This chain uses TRBV18 with TRBJ2-5, with D unresolved. This CDR3 contains 13 residues. Between the trimmed V and J ends, which lost 2 bases and 2 bases, there was a span of 6 bases. Per the germline V gene, CDR1 is KGHSH and CDR2 is LQKENI. The CDR3 region is CASSPYSQETQYF. In DNA form, the CDR3 reads TGTGCCAGCTCACCATACAGTCAAGAGACCCAGTACTTC.

The genes are TRBV6-4 and TRBJ1-2; possibly TRBD1 for D (5 bases). CDR1 and CDR2 from the germline V gene are MRHNA and SNTAGT. The CDR3 extends over 14 amino acids. Trimming shortened V by 3 bases and J by 3 bases, and 11 bases separated the two germline ends. CDR3 coding DNA: TGTGCCAGCAGTGAAGGTACAGGAGACTATGGCTACACCTTC. Translated: CASSEGTGDYGYTF.

The chain employs TRBV4-1 and TRBJ2-7; D ambiguous. The CDR3 length is 14 residues. V lost 1 base, J lost 5 bases, and 12 bases lay in between. The germline V gene encodes CDR1 MGHRA and CDR2 YSYEKL. The CDR3 DNA reads as TGCGCCAGCAGCCAAGTCCAGGCTTTGGACGAGCAGTACTTC. Amino acids: CASSQVQALDEQYF.

The chain uses TRBV5-4 and TRBJ2-2, with a possible D match to TRBD2 (7 bases). Germline CDR1 is SGHNT and CDR2 is YYREEE (reference sequence). With 6 bases removed from V and 5 bases from J, the gap between germline ends came to 14 bases. The CDR3 length is 14 residues. CDR3 sequence reads: CASTPGGRTGELFF. The CDR3 coding sequence is TGTGCCAGCACCCCCGGGGGGCGAACCGGGGAGCTGTTTTTT.

The V call is TRBV6-1, the J call TRBJ1-3, with D tentatively TRBD1 (6 bases). CDR3 length: 16 amino acids. Germline CDR1 and CDR2: MNHNS and SASEGT. V was pared by 4 bases and J by 7 bases, with 20 bases between. The CDR3 loop reads CASSGFTGYVRNTIYF. In DNA, the CDR3 is TGTGCCAGCAGTGGGTTTACAGGGTACGTGCGGAACACCATATATTTT.

The rearrangement links TRBV21-1 to TRBJ2-7; the table assigns TRBD1, which was not confirmed against the DNA. TRBV21-1 is noted as a pseudogene. This CDR3 contains 13 residues. CDR3 in DNA: TGTGCCAGCAGCATCCGGGACAGCTACGAGCAGTACTTC. Amino acids: CASSIRDSYEQYF.

This clone was observed once. The gene calls are TRBV5-1 and TRBJ2-4; unclear D gene. CDR3 length: 13 residues. The germline V and J ends were trimmed by 0 bases and 5 bases, with 6 bases remaining between them. Germline lookup yields CDR1 SGHRS and CDR2 YFSETQ. The CDR3 here is CASSLVPENIQYF. Here the CDR3 DNA reads TGCGCCAGCAGCTTGGTTCCGGAAAACATTCAGTACTTC.

The rearrangement links TRBV6-5 to TRBJ1-4; 9 positions match TRBD1. CDR1 and CDR2 (germline): MNHEY, SVGAGI. Germline trimming cut 7 bases from V and 7 bases from J; bases unmatched to any gene: 7. The CDR3 contains 14 residues. The CDR3 coding sequence is TGTGCCAGCACCCAGGGACAGGGAGGTGAAAAACTGTTTTTT. The encoded protein is CASTQGQGGEKLFF.

The chain is built from TRBV28 and TRBJ1-5; 9 bases are shared with TRBD1. CDR1 and CDR2 (germline): MDHEN, SYDVKM. CDR3 length equals 14 residues. With 10 bases clipped from V and 5 bases from J, the junction kept 9 bases outside the gene matches. The CDR3 nucleotides read TGTGCCACCGGGGGGGGACAGGGATATCAGCCCCAGCATTTT. This codes for CATGGGQGYQPQHF.

This rearrangement joins TRBV10-3 to TRBJ2-1; D remains ambiguous. Germline V gene sequence: CDR1 ENHRY, CDR2 SYGVKD. V was clipped by 7 bases and J by 9 bases, with 16 bases between them. The CDR3 is 13 residues long. CDR3 nucleotides: TGTGCCATCAACCCACAAGACTTCTCTGAGCAGTTCTTC. Translating gives CAINPQDFSEQFF.

This chain joins TRBV5-4 and TRBJ2-5; 10 nucleotides line up with TRBD1. This CDR3 contains 14 residues. V lost 4 bases to trimming and J lost 5 bases; unmatched junction nucleotides: 5. The V gene's germline CDR1 is SGHNT and CDR2 YYREEE (reference sequence). For the CDR3, the DNA is TGTGCCAGCAGCCCTCGGACAGGGGGGGAGACCCAGTACTTC. It encodes CASSPRTGGETQYF.

This rearrangement joins TRBV4-1 to TRBJ1-3; D is uncertain. The germline V gene encodes CDR1 MGHRA and CDR2 YSYEKL. CDR3 length equals 14 residues. V was cut by 0 bases and J by 11 bases, with 14 bases left in between. The CDR3 here is CASSQEGGGEPIYF. CDR3 sequence (DNA): TGCGCCAGCAGCCAAGAGGGTGGTGGGGAGCCCATATATTTT.